Following are 10 T cell receptor beta chains from one sample sequenced in a study of T cells after yellow fever vaccination. One entry per CDR3 protein, called by TCRdb with MiXCR from the 5' RACE reads. This table holds 300,000 to 400,000 distinct CDR3 sequences, roughly 8.3% found once. The specimen was PBMCs, collected roughly 47 days after the first yellow fever vaccination. The receptors originated from a man aged 18-30 years who received the YFV17D yellow fever vaccine.

The chain couples TRBV10-3 to TRBJ1-3; 9 bases are shared with TRBD1. There are 15 residues in the CDR3. The ends lost 5 bases at V and 8 bases at J; junction bases unmatched: 10. Looked up from germline, CDR1 is ENHRY and CDR2 is SYGVKD. The CDR3 DNA reads TGTGCCATCAGTCCAGGGACAGGGTTTTTTGACACCATATATTTT. Residues: CAISPGTGFFDTIYF.

This clonotype appeared a few times. J is TRBJ2-5 and V is TRBV6-2 or TRBV6-3, with 9 bases that match TRBD2. The germline gives CDR1 MNHEY, CDR2 SVGEGT. The CDR3 sequence is 16 residues long. V gave up 0 bases and J gave up 2 bases; unmatched junction bases: 4. Here the CDR3 DNA reads TGTGCCAGCAGTTACTCGCGGCTAGCGGGGCAAGAGACCCAGTACTTC. Residues: CASSYSRLAGQETQYF.

This clonotype was seen a few times. The chain combines TRBV5-6 with TRBJ2-2, with D perhaps TRBD1 (6 bases). Germline loops: CDR1 SGHDT, CDR2 YYEEEE. The CDR3 covers 15 residues. V lost 7 bases to trimming and J lost 3 bases, with 16 bases between them. CDR3 DNA: TGTGCCAGCGGAACCGGGACATACTACACCGGGGAGCTGTTTTTT. It specifies CASGTGTYYTGELFF.

This clonotype was seen many times. The chain uses TRBV5-1 and TRBJ1-2; 7 nucleotides align to TRBD1. Germline CDR1 SGHRS, CDR2 YFSETQ. Trimming at V came to 5 bases and at J to 4 bases, leaving 11 bases not matched to a gene. The CDR3 has 15 amino acids. The CDR3 protein is CASREGIGQAYGYTF. CDR3 bases: TGCGCCAGCAGGGAGGGGATCGGACAGGCCTATGGCTACACCTTC.

This clonotype has a handful of counts. This rearrangement joins TRBV12-5 to TRBJ2-5; D gene uncertain. The CDR3 runs to 15 residues. From germline, CDR1 is LGHNT and CDR2 FRNRAP. Trimming left V 2 bases short and J 5 bases short, with 15 bases between. The CDR3 DNA is TGTGCTAGTGGTTTGTTGCAGGCCTTAGGGGAGACCCAGTACTTC. Its translation: CASGLLQALGETQYF.

This clonotype came up many times. The rearrangement joins TRBV4-1 to TRBJ2-1; a possible D gene is TRBD1 (5 bases). V gave up 1 base and J gave up 3 bases, with 13 bases separating them. The CDR3 consists of 16 residues. Germline loops: CDR1 MGHRA, CDR2 YSYEKL. CDR3 nucleotide sequence: TGCGCCAGCAGCCAAGTCTTTAGAAGGGGCTACAATGAGCAGTTCTTC. Translation gives CASSQVFRRGYNEQFF.

This clonotype occurred many times. The V and J genes are TRBV12-3 or TRBV12-4 and TRBJ2-2, with 11 positions matching TRBD2. This CDR3 contains 15 residues. Trimming cost V 2 bases and J 4 bases; bases outside gene matches: 0. CDR3 sequence: CASSLTSGGTGELFF. CDR3 DNA: TGTGCCAGCAGTTTAACTAGCGGGGGCACCGGGGAGCTGTTTTTT.

This clonotype was seen a handful of times. The chain links TRBV10-3 to TRBJ2-7; 8 bases are a match to TRBD1. Unmatched junction bases numbered 7, after V lost 6 bases and J lost 6 bases. CDR1 and CDR2 (germline): ENHRY, SYGVKD. CDR3 length equals 13 residues. The CDR3 region is CAIRDRVGGEQYF. The CDR3 coding sequence is TGTGCCATCAGGGACAGGGTTGGTGGCGAGCAGTACTTC.

Points on this clonotype: Because the CDR3's place on the DNA is in doubt, the DNA is left out and the CDR3 is given as listed by TCRdb. The V call is TRBV4-3, the J call TRBJ2-7; the tabulated D call, TRBD2, remains unverified against the DNA. The CDR3 is 15 residues long, counting both termini. Germline V gene data show CDR1 as LGHNA and CDR2 as YSLEER. Here the CDR3 reads CASSLQTSTLDEQYF.

This clonotype was recorded a few times. The rearrangement links TRBV7-2 to TRBJ2-5; D not certain. Trimming removed 0 bases at V and 5 bases at J, with 7 bases between. This CDR3 has 13 amino acids. In germline, CDR1 is SGHTA, CDR2 FQGNSA. In DNA, the CDR3 is TGTGCCAGCAGCTTAGCGCACACGGAGACCCAGTACTTC. Translation: CASSLAHTETQYF.